A single sample is the source of the 6 T cell receptor beta chains below, sequenced in a study of blood T cell repertoires in COVID-19. Method: immunoSEQ multiplex PCR; TCRdb's copy keeps in-frame clones and lacks some. The sample has about 180,000 clones; about 90% are singletons. Sequenced material: PBMCs or T cells enriched from blood (not recorded which). These TCRs come from a woman aged 50 to 65 who had recovered from COVID-19.

This sequence joins TRBV12-5 and TRBJ1-5; 7 positions agree with TRBD1. Per germline, CDR1 LGHNT and CDR2 FRNRAP. There are 14 residues in the CDR3. Trimming cost V 5 bases and J 3 bases; bases outside gene matches: 4. The CDR3 DNA is TGTGCTAGTGGTGCGGGACAGCCCAATCAGCCCCAGCATTTT. Translated: CASGAGQPNQPQHF.

This sequence joins TRBV5-4 and TRBJ2-3; TRBD2 matches 11 bases. From germline, CDR1 is SGHNT and CDR2 YYREEE (reference sequence). The CDR3 runs 15 residues. The V and J ends lost 4 bases and 5 bases, in that order; junction bases with no gene match: 6. The CDR3 bases are TGTGCCAGCAGCCCTCTAGCGGGAGGAGAAGATACGCAGTATTTT. Amino acid sequence: CASSPLAGGEDTQYF.

The genes are TRBV9 and TRBJ2-3; D is unclear. Germline-derived CDR1 and CDR2 are SGDLS and YYNGEE. There are 12 residues in the CDR3. Trimming took off 2 bases at V and 5 bases at J, with 6 bases between the two ends. CDR3 bases: TGTGCCAGCAGCGTGAGTAGAGATACGCAGTATTTT. Translating gives CASSVSRDTQYF.

V is TRBV19 and J is TRBJ2-5; possible D gene TRBD2, 5 bases. The germline V gene encodes CDR1 LNHDA and CDR2 SQIVND (reference sequence). V was pared by 3 bases and J by 5 bases, with 19 bases between. This CDR3 spans 16 amino acids. For the CDR3, the DNA is TGTGCCAGTAGTATCGACTATCAAAGAACGTGGGAGACCCAGTACTTC. As protein: CASSIDYQRTWETQYF. The complete variable domain, with remaining parts taken from reference TRBV19 and TRBJ2-5, reads DGGITQSPKYLFRKEGQNVTLSCEQNLNHDAMYWYRQDPGQGLRLIYYSQIVNDFQKGDIAEGYSVSREKKESFPLTVTSAQKNPTAFYLCASSIDYQRTWETQYFGPGTRLLVL.

The chain recombines TRBV9 with TRBJ2-7; a weak D match, TRBD2 (5 bases). Germline loops: CDR1 SGDLS, CDR2 YYNGEE. Trimming shortened V by 3 bases and J by 3 bases, and 10 bases separated the two germline ends. The CDR3 is 13 amino acids. CDR3 DNA sequence: TGTGCCAGCAGCGGAGGGAGAGACTACGAGCAGTACTTC. This encodes CASSGGRDYEQYF.

V gene TRBV5-1 combines with J gene TRBJ2-7; 11 bases are shared with TRBD2. The length of the CDR3 is 14 residues. Germline V gives CDR1 SGHRS, CDR2 YFSETQ. The V and J ends lost 4 bases and 5 bases, in that order; junction bases with no gene match: 5. The DNA of the CDR3 is TGCGCCAGCAGCCTAGCGGGAGGTCCGGACGAGCAGTACTTC. Translation: CASSLAGGPDEQYF.